This T cell receptor beta chain appears in the sequencing data of a study of sequential checkpoint blockade in melanoma. On the study more broadly: TCRβ was sequenced from DNA of approximately 99 pretreatment tumors.

Treatment indicated: randomized to nivolumab then ipilimumab (arm A) or the reverse (arm B). Patients had received no earlier DNA-damaging chemotherapy. CDR1 SGHNT and CDR2 YENEEA come from the germline V gene. There are 14 residues in the CDR3. Trimming left V 3 bases short and J 5 bases short, with 10 bases between. This clone showed up many times. This table comes from immunoSEQ multiplex PCR, and its TCRdb copy is limited to in-frame clones, with some not included. In the table there are around 4,600 clones, about 30% of which are singletons. The V and J genes are TRBV11-3 and TRBJ2-2; a weak D match, TRBD2 (6 bases). Material: tumor tissue (inferred from file names), obtained from a patient given nivolumab and ipilimumab in sequence. The source is a human donor with melanoma. The CDR3 coding sequence is TGTGCCAGCAGCTTCGACAGCGGGACCGGGGAGCTGTTTTTT. Protein: CASSFDSGTGELFF. Full variable domain (rest looked up from reference TRBV11-3 and TRBJ2-2): EAGVVQSPRYKIIEKKQPVAFWCNPISGHNTLYWYLQNLGQGPELLIRYENEEAVDDSQLPKDRFSAERLKGVDSTLKIQPAELGDSAVYLCASSFDSGTGELFFGEGSRLTVL.